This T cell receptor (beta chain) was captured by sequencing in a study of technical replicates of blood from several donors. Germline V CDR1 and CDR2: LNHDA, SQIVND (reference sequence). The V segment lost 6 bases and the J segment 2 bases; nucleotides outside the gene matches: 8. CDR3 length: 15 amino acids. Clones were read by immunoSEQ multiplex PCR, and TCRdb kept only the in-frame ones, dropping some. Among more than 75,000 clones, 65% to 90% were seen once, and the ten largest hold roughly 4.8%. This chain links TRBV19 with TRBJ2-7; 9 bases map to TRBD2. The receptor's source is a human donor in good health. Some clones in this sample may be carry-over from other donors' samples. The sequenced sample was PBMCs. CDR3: CASRRMTSGTYEQYF. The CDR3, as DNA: TGTGCCAGTAGACGGATGACTAGCGGTACCTACGAGCAGTACTTC.